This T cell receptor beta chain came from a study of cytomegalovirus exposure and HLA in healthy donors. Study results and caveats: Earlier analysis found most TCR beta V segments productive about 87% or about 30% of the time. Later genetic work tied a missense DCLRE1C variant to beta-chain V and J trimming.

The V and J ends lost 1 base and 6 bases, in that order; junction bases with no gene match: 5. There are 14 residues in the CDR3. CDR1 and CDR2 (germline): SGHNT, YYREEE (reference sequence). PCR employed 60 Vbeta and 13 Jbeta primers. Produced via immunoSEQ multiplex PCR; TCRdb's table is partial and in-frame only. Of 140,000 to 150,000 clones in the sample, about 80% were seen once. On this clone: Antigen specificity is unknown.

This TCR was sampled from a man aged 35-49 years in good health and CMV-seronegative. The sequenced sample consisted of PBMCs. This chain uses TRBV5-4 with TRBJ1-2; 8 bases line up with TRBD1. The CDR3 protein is CASSLRGTGHGYTF. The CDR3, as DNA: TGTGCCAGCAGCTTGAGAGGGACAGGTCATGGCTACACCTTC.